What follows are 10 T cell receptor beta chains derived from one specimen sequenced in a study of Ad26.COV2.S vaccination and SARS-CoV-2 variants. Regarding treatment: some 19 received Ad26.COV2.S at low or high dose, single or two shots; roughly five received placebo; per-sample allocation not given. Day 63 after the first injection of vaccine or placebo was the sampling time. This table comes from immunoSEQ multiplex PCR, and its TCRdb copy is limited to in-frame clones, with some not included. This table has around 450,000 clones, about 90% appearing once. The source material was peripheral blood, sampled in a trial of Ad26.COV2.S vaccine versus placebo. These receptors all stem from a person between 18 and 65 years old who received the Ad26.COV2.S COVID-19 vaccine or a placebo.

The chain is built from TRBV12-2 and TRBJ1-2; the table assigns TRBD1, which was not confirmed against the DNA. TRBV12-2 represents a pseudogene. The CDR3 extends over 19 amino acids. The CDR3 coding sequence is TGTGCAAGTCGCTTAGAGATCCGTGACAGGCGCTTCTGGAACTATGGCTACACCTTC. This encodes CASRLEIRDRRFWNYGYTF.

J is TRBJ1-6 and V is TRBV6-5; perhaps TRBD1 as D (5 bases). CDR1 is MNHEY, CDR2 SVGAGI, per germline. Trimming removed 2 bases from V and 7 bases from J, with 15 bases in between. The CDR3 is made up of 16 amino acids. This chain's CDR3 is CASSYQSAGWNSPLHF. The CDR3 nucleotides read TGTGCCAGCAGTTACCAATCGGCAGGGTGGAATTCACCCCTCCACTTT.

Remarks on this clone: Other DNA sequences in this specimen translate into the identical CDR3. V is TRBV10-3 and J is TRBJ1-1; the D gene is possibly TRBD1 (6 bases). Germline values: CDR1 ENHRY, CDR2 SYGVKD. The V end was cut by 0 bases, the J end by 1 base, with 6 bases between. The CDR3 consists of 14 residues. CDR3: CAISESGQNTEAFF. CDR3 DNA: TGTGCCATCAGTGAGTCGGGACAGAACACTGAAGCTTTCTTT.

For this clone: The sample has other DNA sequences that encode this CDR3 too. The CDR3 DNA follows: TGTGCCAGCAGTTTATGGGGTTCCAATCAGCCCCAGCATTTT. Encoded protein: CASSLWGSNQPQHF. The chain combines TRBV27 with TRBJ1-5; D gene unclear. This CDR3 contains 14 residues. Germline V lookup: CDR1 MNHEY, CDR2 SMNVEV (reference sequence). Trimming removed 1 base from V and 3 bases from J, with 7 bases in between.

V usage is TRBV24-1 and J usage is TRBJ2-7; maybe TRBD1 (5 bases). This CDR3 comprises 13 residues. V lost 2 bases, J lost 4 bases, and 8 bases lay in between. Germline V CDR1 and CDR2: KGHDR, SFDVKD. CDR3 amino acids: CATSDSQGYEQYF. CDR3 sequence (DNA): TGTGCCACCAGTGATTCCCAGGGATACGAGCAGTACTTC.

The rearrangement uses TRBV29-1 and TRBJ2-2; tentative D call: TRBD2 (6 bases). The CDR3 totals 10 residues. Trimming took 7 bases from V and 6 from J, leaving 6 bases between them. CDR1 is SQVTM and CDR2 is ANQGSEA in the germline V gene. The CDR3 sequence: CSASAGELFF. In DNA form, the CDR3 reads TGCAGCGCTAGCGCCGGGGAGCTGTTTTTT.

The rearrangement links TRBV5-1 to TRBJ2-5; the match to TRBD2 covers 12 bases. The CDR3 length is 17 residues. V gave up 4 bases and J gave up 4 bases; unmatched junction bases: 11. Germline CDR1 SGHRS, CDR2 YFSETQ. CDR3 nucleotides: TGCGCCAGCAGCCTGACTAGCGGGAGATGGGCAACAGAGACCCAGTACTTC. Translated, it gives CASSLTSGRWATETQYF.

The CDR3 coding sequence is TGTGCCAGCAGTGAGGGGGCGGGAGCCACAGATACGCAGTATTTT. It specifies CASSEGAGATDTQYF. The J gene is TRBJ2-3, the V gene TRBV6-1; possibly TRBD2 for D (7 bases). The germline CDR1 and CDR2 sequences are MNHNS and SASEGT. V lost 3 bases and J 2 bases, leaving 12 bases between the germline ends. The CDR3 loop spans 15 amino acids.

This sequence joins TRBV9 and TRBJ2-2, with 12 bases identical to TRBD2. Per the germline V gene, CDR1 is SGDLS and CDR2 is YYNGEE. This CDR3 is built from 17 residues. V was clipped by 2 bases and J by 7 bases; unmatched bases: 9. This CDR3 reads CASSVSRLAGEVGELFF. The CDR3 DNA is TGTGCCAGCAGCGTGAGCCGACTAGCGGGAGAAGTCGGGGAGCTGTTTTTT.

The chain carries TRBV7-7 and TRBJ2-1, with 7 bases identical to TRBD2. This CDR3 spans 15 amino acids. The V and J ends lost 5 bases and 6 bases, in that order; junction bases with no gene match: 10. Germline values: CDR1 SSHAT, CDR2 FNYEAQ (reference sequence). CDR3 loop: CASSPSLADGNEQFF. CDR3 DNA: TGTGCCAGCAGCCCGTCGCTAGCGGACGGCAATGAGCAGTTCTTC.